This T cell receptor beta chain was identified during a study of cytomegalovirus exposure and HLA in healthy donors. The PCR was carried out with 60 Vbeta primers and 13 Jbeta primers. Authors' methods: There were around 77 million unique TCR beta chains by a later count, and around 10 million of them were shared. Only in-frame clones appear in the TCRdb table, and some are missing; sequencing was by immunoSEQ multiplex PCR. The V and J calls and clone size come from that table; D and trimming were worked out from the DNA. The profile shows tens of thousands of clones, approximately 79% of them singletons. Per the germline V gene, CDR1 is SGHTA and CDR2 is FQGNSA. V lost 1 base to trimming and J lost 0 bases; unmatched junction nucleotides: 2. This CDR3 has 17 residues. In the case of this clone: The antigen is not known.

Study results and caveats: A later analysis found most CMV-associated TCR beta chains apparently HLA-restricted.

The TCR originated in a female donor in good health and CMV-seronegative. The rearrangement links TRBV7-2 to TRBJ2-7; TRBD2 matches 14 bases. Material for sequencing was PBMCs. This CDR3 is CASSLGGTSGSSYEQYF. In DNA, the CDR3 is TGTGCCAGCAGCTTAGGAGGGACTAGCGGGAGCTCCTACGAGCAGTACTTC.